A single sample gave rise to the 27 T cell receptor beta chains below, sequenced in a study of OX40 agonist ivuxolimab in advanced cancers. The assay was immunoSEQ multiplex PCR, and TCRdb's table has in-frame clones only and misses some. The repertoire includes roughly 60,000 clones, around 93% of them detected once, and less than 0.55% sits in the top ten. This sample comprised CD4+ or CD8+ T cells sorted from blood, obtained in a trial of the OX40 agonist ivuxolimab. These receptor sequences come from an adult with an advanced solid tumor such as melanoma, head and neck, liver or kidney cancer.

Here the CDR3 reads CAWSVRYGSQYF. The CDR3 DNA sequence: TGTGCCTGGAGTGTACGTTACGGGAGCCAGTACTTC. The gene calls are TRBV30 and TRBJ2-7; TRBD2 might be the D (6 bases). Germline values: CDR1 GTSNPN, CDR2 SVGIG (reference sequence). V was shortened by 0 bases and J by 10 bases, with 13 bases between the two germline ends. The CDR3 consists of 12 residues.

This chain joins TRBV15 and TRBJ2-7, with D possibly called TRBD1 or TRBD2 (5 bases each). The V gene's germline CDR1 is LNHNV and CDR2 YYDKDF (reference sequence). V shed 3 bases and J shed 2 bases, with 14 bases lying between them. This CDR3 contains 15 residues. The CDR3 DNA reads TGTGCCACCAGCAGGGAATTCGGGGCCACCTACGAGCAGTACTTC. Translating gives CATSREFGATYEQYF.

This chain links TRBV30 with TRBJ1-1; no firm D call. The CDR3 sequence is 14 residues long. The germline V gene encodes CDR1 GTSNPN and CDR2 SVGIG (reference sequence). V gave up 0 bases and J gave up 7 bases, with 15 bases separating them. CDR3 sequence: CAWSVRTGVREAFF. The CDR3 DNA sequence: TGTGCCTGGAGTGTACGGACCGGCGTCCGTGAAGCTTTCTTT.

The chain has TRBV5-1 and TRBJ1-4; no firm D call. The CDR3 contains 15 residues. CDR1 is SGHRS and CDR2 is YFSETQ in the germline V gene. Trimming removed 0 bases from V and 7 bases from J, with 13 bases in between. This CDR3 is CASSLVRAVGEKLFF. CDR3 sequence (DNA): TGCGCCAGCAGCTTGGTTAGGGCCGTGGGTGAAAAACTGTTTTTT.

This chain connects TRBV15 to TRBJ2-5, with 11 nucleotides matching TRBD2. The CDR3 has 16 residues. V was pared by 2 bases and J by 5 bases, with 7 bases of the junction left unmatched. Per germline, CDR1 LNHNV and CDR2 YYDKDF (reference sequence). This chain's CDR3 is CATSRSLAGVLETQYF. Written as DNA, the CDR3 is TGTGCCACCAGCAGATCACTAGCGGGAGTTTTGGAGACCCAGTACTTC.

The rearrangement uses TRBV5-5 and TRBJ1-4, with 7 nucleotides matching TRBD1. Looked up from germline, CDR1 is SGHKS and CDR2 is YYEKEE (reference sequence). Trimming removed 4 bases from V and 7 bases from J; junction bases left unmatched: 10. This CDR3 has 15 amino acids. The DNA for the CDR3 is TGTGCCAGCAGCGCCATGACAGGGCTAGGTGAAAAACTGTTTTTT. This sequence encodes CASSAMTGLGEKLFF.

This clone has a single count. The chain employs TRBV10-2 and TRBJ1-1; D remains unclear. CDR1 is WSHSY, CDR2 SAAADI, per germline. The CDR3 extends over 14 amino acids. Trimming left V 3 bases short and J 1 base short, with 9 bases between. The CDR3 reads CASSEPQENTEAFF. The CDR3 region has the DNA TGCGCCAGCAGTGAACCTCAGGAGAACACTGAAGCTTTCTTT.

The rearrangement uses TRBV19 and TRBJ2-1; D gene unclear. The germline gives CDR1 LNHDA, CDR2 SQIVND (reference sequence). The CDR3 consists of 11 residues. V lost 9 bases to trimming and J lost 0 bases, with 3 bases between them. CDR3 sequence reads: CASNSYNEQFF. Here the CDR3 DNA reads TGTGCCAGCAACTCCTACAATGAGCAGTTCTTC.

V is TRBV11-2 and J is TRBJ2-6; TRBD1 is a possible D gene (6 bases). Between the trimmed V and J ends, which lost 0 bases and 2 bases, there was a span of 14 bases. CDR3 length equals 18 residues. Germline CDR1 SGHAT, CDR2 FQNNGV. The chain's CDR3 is CASSLDPQGRPGANVLTF. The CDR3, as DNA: TGTGCCAGCAGCTTAGATCCACAGGGACGACCTGGGGCCAACGTCCTGACTTTC.

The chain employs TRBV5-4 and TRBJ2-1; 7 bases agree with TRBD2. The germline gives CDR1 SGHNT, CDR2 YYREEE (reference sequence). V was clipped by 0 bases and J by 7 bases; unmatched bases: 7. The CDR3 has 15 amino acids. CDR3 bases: TGTGCCAGCAGCTTGGCAGCGGGAAGGCAAAATGAGCAGTTCTTC. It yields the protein CASSLAAGRQNEQFF.

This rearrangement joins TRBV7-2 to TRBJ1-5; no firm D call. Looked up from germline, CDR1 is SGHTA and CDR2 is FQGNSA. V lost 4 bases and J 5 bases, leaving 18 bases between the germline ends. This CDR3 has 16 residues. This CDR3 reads CASSSVFSVGDQPQHF. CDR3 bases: TGTGCCAGCAGCTCCGTATTCTCGGTAGGAGATCAGCCCCAGCATTTT.

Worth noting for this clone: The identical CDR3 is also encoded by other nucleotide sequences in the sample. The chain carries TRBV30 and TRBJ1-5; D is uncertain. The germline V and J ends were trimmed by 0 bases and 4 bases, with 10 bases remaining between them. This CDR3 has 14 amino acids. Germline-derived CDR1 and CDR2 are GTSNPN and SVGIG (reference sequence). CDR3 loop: CAWSVLEGNQPQHF. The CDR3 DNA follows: TGTGCCTGGAGTGTACTGGAGGGAAATCAGCCCCAGCATTTT. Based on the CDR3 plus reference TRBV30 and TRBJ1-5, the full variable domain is SQTIHQWPATLVQPVGSPLSLECTVEGTSNPNLYWYRQAAGRGLQLLFYSVGIGQISSEVPQNLSASRPQDRQFILSSKKLLLSDSGFYLCAWSVLEGNQPQHFGDGTRLSIL.

The CDR3 protein is CASSFVASGEQYF. DNA for the CDR3: TGTGCCAGCAGCTTCGTGGCTAGCGGCGAGCAGTACTTC. J is TRBJ2-7 and V is TRBV7-2; 7 nucleotides agree with TRBD2. The V gene end was trimmed by 3 bases and the J gene end by 6 bases; junction bases not matched to a gene: 5. The CDR3 loop spans 13 amino acids. Germline V lookup: CDR1 SGHTA, CDR2 FQGNSA.

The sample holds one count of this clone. CDR3 sequence: CASSEQSSGNTIYF. As DNA, the CDR3 is TGCGCCAGCAGTGAACAGAGCTCTGGAAACACCATATATTTT. The chain carries TRBV10-1 and TRBJ1-3, with no clear D. The CDR3 consists of 14 residues. CDR1 is WNHNN, CDR2 SYGVQD, per germline (reference sequence). V was pared by 3 bases and J by 0 bases, with 6 bases between.

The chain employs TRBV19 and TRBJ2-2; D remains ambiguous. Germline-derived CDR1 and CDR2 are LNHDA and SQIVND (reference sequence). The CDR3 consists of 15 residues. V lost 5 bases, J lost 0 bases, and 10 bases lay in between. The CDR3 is CASSVVRSNTGELFF. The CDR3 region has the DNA TGTGCCAGTAGTGTAGTAAGATCGAACACCGGGGAGCTGTTTTTT.

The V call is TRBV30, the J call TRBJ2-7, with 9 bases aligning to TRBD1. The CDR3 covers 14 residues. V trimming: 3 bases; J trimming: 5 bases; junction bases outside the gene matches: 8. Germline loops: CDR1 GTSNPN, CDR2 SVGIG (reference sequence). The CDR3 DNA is TGTGCCTGGAGCTGGTCCGGGACAGGGAACGAGCAGTACTTC. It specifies CAWSWSGTGNEQYF.

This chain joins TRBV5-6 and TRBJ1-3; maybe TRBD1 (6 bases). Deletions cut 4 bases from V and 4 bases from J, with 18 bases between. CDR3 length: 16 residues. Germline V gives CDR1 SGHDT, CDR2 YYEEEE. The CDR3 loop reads CASSRGPGRRGNTIYF. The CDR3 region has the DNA TGTGCCAGCAGCCGGGGGCCCGGGCGAAGAGGAAACACCATATATTTT.

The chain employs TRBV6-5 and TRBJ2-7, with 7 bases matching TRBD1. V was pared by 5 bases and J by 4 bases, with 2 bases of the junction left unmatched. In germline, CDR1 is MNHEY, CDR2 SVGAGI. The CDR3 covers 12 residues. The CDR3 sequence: CASSRQGYEQYF. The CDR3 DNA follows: TGTGCCAGCAGTCGACAGGGTTACGAGCAGTACTTC.

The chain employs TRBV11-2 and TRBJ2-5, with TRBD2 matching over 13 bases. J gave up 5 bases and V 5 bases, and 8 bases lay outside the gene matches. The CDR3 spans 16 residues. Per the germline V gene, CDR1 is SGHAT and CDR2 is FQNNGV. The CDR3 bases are TGTGCCAGCAGCCCGAGGGGACTAGCGGGAACCGAGACCCAGTACTTC. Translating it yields CASSPRGLAGTETQYF.

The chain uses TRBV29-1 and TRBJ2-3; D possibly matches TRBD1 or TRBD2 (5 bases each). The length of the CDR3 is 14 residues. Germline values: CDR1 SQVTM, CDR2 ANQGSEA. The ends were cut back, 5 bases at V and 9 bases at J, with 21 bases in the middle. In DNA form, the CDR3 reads TGCAGCGTTTCGGGACCAGGCCCGGAAGGAACGCAGTATTTT. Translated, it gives CSVSGPGPEGTQYF.

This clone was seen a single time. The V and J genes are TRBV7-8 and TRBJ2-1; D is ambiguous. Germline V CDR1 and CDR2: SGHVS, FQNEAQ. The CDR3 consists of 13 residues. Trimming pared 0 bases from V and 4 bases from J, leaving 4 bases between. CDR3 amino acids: CASSLARYNEQFF. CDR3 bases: TGTGCCAGCAGCTTAGCGCGGTACAATGAGCAGTTCTTC.

DNA of the CDR3: TGCGCCAGCGCCGCGGCAGGGCAAAGCACAGATACGCAGTATTTT. Translated, it gives CASAAAGQSTDTQYF. The chain uses TRBV5-1 and TRBJ2-3; a weak D match, TRBD1 (5 bases). V was cut by 7 bases and J by 0 bases, with 15 bases left in between. The CDR3 totals 15 residues. CDR1 and CDR2 from the germline V gene are SGHRS and YFSETQ.

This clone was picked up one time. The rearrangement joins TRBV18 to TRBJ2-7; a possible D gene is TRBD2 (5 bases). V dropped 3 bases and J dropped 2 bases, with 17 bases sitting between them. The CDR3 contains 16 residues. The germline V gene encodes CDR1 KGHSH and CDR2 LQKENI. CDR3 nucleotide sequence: TGTGCCAGCTCACCCCGGAGCGGAATAAGGCCCTACGAGCAGTACTTC. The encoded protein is CASSPRSGIRPYEQYF.

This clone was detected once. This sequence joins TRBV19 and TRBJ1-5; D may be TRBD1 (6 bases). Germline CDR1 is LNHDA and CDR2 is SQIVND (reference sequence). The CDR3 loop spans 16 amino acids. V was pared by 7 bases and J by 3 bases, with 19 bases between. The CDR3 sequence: CASIPNTGIFNQPQHF. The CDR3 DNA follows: TGTGCCAGTATTCCCAACACAGGGATTTTCAATCAGCCCCAGCATTTT.

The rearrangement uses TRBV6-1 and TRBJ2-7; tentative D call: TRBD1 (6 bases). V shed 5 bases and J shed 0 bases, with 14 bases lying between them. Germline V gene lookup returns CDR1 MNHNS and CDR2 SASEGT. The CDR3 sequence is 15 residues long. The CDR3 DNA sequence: TGTGCCAGCAGTTCGACAGGAGTCGGCTCCTACGAGCAGTACTTC. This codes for CASSSTGVGSYEQYF.

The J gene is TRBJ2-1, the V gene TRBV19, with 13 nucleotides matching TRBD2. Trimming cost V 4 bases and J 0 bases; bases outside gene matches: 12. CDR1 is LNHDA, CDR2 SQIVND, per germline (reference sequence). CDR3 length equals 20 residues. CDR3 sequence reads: CASSKKPGTSGISSYNEQFF. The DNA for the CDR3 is TGTGCCAGTAGTAAGAAGCCCGGGACTAGCGGGATCAGCTCCTACAATGAGCAGTTCTTC.

The CDR3 sequence is CASNAKDTQYF. CDR3 in DNA: TGTGCCAGCAACGCGAAGGATACGCAGTATTTT. The chain employs TRBV21-1 and TRBJ2-3; the table's TRBD2 call for D was not verified on the DNA. TRBV21-1 is a pseudogene. The length of the CDR3 is 11 residues.